Detailed here is one TCR beta chain. Its cognate antigen is unknown. The CDR3 extends over 15 amino acids. The V and J ends lost 3 bases and 5 bases, in that order; junction bases with no gene match: 7. From germline, CDR1 is KGHSH and CDR2 LQKENI. Treatment noted: roughly 11-day PBMC culture with coronavirus spike peptide pools or control peptides (ViraFEST assay). Wells contained 1.5 million to 2.5 million PBMCs each, and these were cultured with around 10 IU/ml IL-2 and around 10 ug/ml peptide pools. The sample comes from a study of vaccination and CD4 T cells after COVID-19. About the research overall: Convalescent patients gave post-COVID blood a median approximately 94 days post-diagnosis, range 35 to 161. Cells were stimulated with overlapping spike peptides from SARS-CoV-2, HCoV-NL63, HCoV-OC43 and HCoV-229E.

Cultured CD4+ T cells had their DNA profiled by the Oncomine TCR Beta short-read assay. MiXCR, run by TCRdb on the PCR reads, gives a single entry per CDR3 protein. The sample holds about 15,000 distinct CDR3 sequences, just over 20% seen once. The study, taken as a whole, reports: Spike mono-reactive clones accounted for 304 of the 307 vaccine-specific clones found in convalescent patients.

The source was CD4+ T cells from blood, cultured in vitro, collected before SARS-CoV-2 vaccination. The chain is built from TRBV18 and TRBJ1-1, with 9 bases aligning to TRBD1. The clonotype originates from a human donor who received a COVID-19 vaccine. DNA for the CDR3: TGTGCCAGCTCACCTTTTGGACAGGGGAGAACTGAAGCTTTCTTT. Translation: CASSPFGQGRTEAFF. Combining the CDR3 with reference TRBV18 and TRBJ1-1 gives the whole variable domain NAGVMQNPRHLVRRRGQEARLRCSPMKGHSHVYWYRQLPEEGLKFMVYLQKENIIDESGMPKERFSAEFPKEGPSILRIQQVVRGDSAAYFCASSPFGQGRTEAFFGQGTRLTVV.